A selection of T cell receptor beta chains follows, all from one sample in a study of T cell responses to AZD1222 COVID-19 vaccine. Measured with immunoSEQ multiplex PCR; TCRdb has only the in-frame clones, and not every one. The sample holds roughly 150,000 clones, approximately 89% seen once. The sample was peripheral blood, taken 28 days after the second AZD1222 dose. All receptors derive from an adult who received the AZD1222 COVID-19 vaccine. CDR3s include the opening cysteine and the closing phenylalanine or tryptophan. D genes are given only for firm matches. Clone size is stated in some rows and not others, as once, few, many or a class when expanded.

V	D	size	J	DNA	CDR3
TRBV15	.	.	TRBJ2-3	TGTGCCACCAGCCGGAAGCGGGGCACAGATACGCAGTATTTT	CATSRKRGTDTQYF
TRBV18	TRBD1	.	TRBJ2-7	TGTGCCAGCTCACGGGACAGGGGGTCTACCTACGAGCAGTACTTC	CASSRDRGSTYEQYF
TRBV6-5	TRBD1	.	TRBJ2-7	TGTGCCAGCAGCCCATACAGGGGTGGATACGAGCAGTACTTC	CASSPYRGGYEQYF
TRBV2	.	once	TRBJ2-2	TGTGCCACCGTAAGTCGGACAGACAACACCGGGGAGCTGTTTTTT	CATVSRTDNTGELFF
TRBV6-2/TRBV6-3	.	once	TRBJ1-1	TGTGCCAGCAGTCCCCCGCGGGGGGTGAACACTGAAGCTTTCTTT	CASSPPRGVNTEAFF
TRBV9	.	.	TRBJ1-3	TGTGCCAGCAGCGTAAACCCCTCAGGTGCTGGAAACACCATATATTTT	CASSVNPSGAGNTIYF
TRBV21-1	.	.	TRBJ2-1	TGTGCCAGCAGCAACTGTGGGGCCCTCAGGAGCTCCTACAATGAGCAGTTCTTC	CASSNCGALRSSYNEQFF
TRBV3-1/TRBV3-2	.	once	TRBJ1-6	TGTGCCAGCAGCCGGTCTAGGGACAAACCTTCACCCCTCCACTTT	CASSRSRDKPSPLHF
TRBV10-3	.	.	TRBJ1-5	TGTGCCATCAGTGTGAAGGGGGGTGATCAGCCCCAGCATTTT	CAISVKGGDQPQHF
TRBV6-5	.	.	TRBJ2-7	TGTGCCAGCAGTTACTCAATTGGCGAGCAGTACTTC	CASSYSIGEQYF
TRBV7-3	.	.	TRBJ1-1	TGTGCCAGCAGCTTAACTGTAAGAGGGGGGATCACTGAAGCTTTCTTT	CASSLTVRGGITEAFF
TRBV19	TRBD1	.	TRBJ2-6	TGTGCCAGTAGTAAACGACAGGGGGCGGATGGGGCCAACGTCCTGACTTTC	CASSKRQGADGANVLTF
TRBV10-1	.	.	TRBJ2-5	TGCGCCAGCAGTGGATCCCTTCCCAACCTACAAGAGACCCAGTACTTC	CASSGSLPNLQETQYF
TRBV15	.	.	TRBJ2-1	TGTGCCACCAGCAGAGATGGGCGCACCGACGCCTACAATGAGCAGTTCTTC	CATSRDGRTDAYNEQFF
TRBV24-1	.	.	TRBJ2-1	TGTGCCACCAGTGATCCTACAGGAGGATCCTACAATGAGCAGTTCTTC	CATSDPTGGSYNEQFF
TRBV5-1	TRBD1	.	TRBJ1-1	TGCGCCAGCAGCCGGGGGACAGGGGGCATCAACACTGAAGCTTTCTTT	CASSRGTGGINTEAFF
TRBV28	.	.	TRBJ2-3	TGTGCCAGCAGCGACCCCGGCGGGAAAGATACGCAGTATTTT	CASSDPGGKDTQYF
TRBV6-5	.	.	TRBJ1-3	TGTGCCAGCAGTTACGGTTCGGACGGGTCTGGGAACACCATATATTTT	CASSYGSDGSGNTIYF
TRBV3-1/TRBV3-2	TRBD1	.	TRBJ1-3	TGTGCCTCACAGGGGGCTGTAAACACCATATATTTT	CASQGAVNTIYF
TRBV3-1/TRBV3-2	TRBD1	.	TRBJ1-2	TGTGCCAGCAGCCAAGATCGGAGGCAGGGGGCCGGGACCCCGAACTATGGCTACACCTTC	CASSQDRRQGAGTPNYGYTF
TRBV10-1	.	.	TRBJ2-1	TGCGCCAGCAGGGGGGGACACTACAATGAGCAGTTCTTC	CASRGGHYNEQFF
TRBV7-8	TRBD2	.	TRBJ2-3	TGTGCCAGCAGCTTAGAAGTGGGGAGCGGGAGTGGACATACGCAGTATTTT	CASSLEVGSGSGHTQYF
TRBV20-1	.	.	TRBJ2-2	TGCAGTGCTAGTCCGGGGCACACCGGGGAGCTGTTTTTT	CSASPGHTGELFF
TRBV5-1	TRBD2	.	TRBJ2-3	TGCGCCAGCAGCTTGCTGACTAGCAGCACAGATACGCAGTATTTT	CASSLLTSSTDTQYF
TRBV5-1	.	.	TRBJ2-2	TGCGCCAGCAGCTTGTCTCCCGGGGAGCTGTTTTTT	CASSLSPGELFF
TRBV5-5	TRBD1	.	TRBJ2-7	TGTGCCAGCAGGCGAACAGGGGGCACCTACGAGCAGTACTTC	CASRRTGGTYEQYF
TRBV2	TRBD1	.	TRBJ1-2	TGTGCCAGCAGTGAAGCGCTACCAGGGGGGGAAGGCTACACCTTC	CASSEALPGGEGYTF
TRBV28	.	few	TRBJ1-5	TGTGCCAGCAGTCCCTCGACAGATAGCAATCAGCCCCAGCATTTT	CASSPSTDSNQPQHF
TRBV7-9	.	once	TRBJ2-7	TGTGCCAGCAGCTTAGTCCCAGCCTACGAGCAGTACTTC	CASSLVPAYEQYF
TRBV9	TRBD1	.	TRBJ2-7	TGTGCCAGCAGCGTAGGAGGACAGGGGGCCTACGAGCAGTACTTC	CASSVGGQGAYEQYF
TRBV4-1	TRBD2	.	TRBJ2-1	TGCGCCAGCAGCCAAGATCCGGGGGGACTAGCGGGATACAATGAGCAGTTCTTC	CASSQDPGGLAGYNEQFF
TRBV6-1	TRBD1	.	TRBJ1-2	TGTGCCAGCAGTGAAAAGGAGGGGGACAGGAGTTTGAACTATGGCTACACCTTC	CASSEKEGDRSLNYGYTF
TRBV20-1	.	once	TRBJ2-1	TGCAGTGCTAGTGCAGGTCATGAAGGGGATGAGCAGTTCTTC	CSASAGHEGDEQFF
TRBV29-1	.	.	TRBJ1-3	TGCAGCGTTGAAGCGCGCCAGGGGCTCGGAAACACCATATATTTT	CSVEARQGLGNTIYF
TRBV18	.	few	TRBJ2-3	TGTGCCAGCTCTAAGGGGCCTAGCACAGATACGCAGTATTTT	CASSKGPSTDTQYF
TRBV27	.	.	TRBJ2-3	TGTGCCAGCAGCCGATTCCCCTCCTACCCCACAGATACGCAGTATTTT	CASSRFPSYPTDTQYF
TRBV10-1	.	.	TRBJ2-1	TGCGCCAGCAGTGAAGGCGGGATCTCCTACAATGAGCAGTTCTTC	CASSEGGISYNEQFF
TRBV3-1/TRBV3-2	.	.	TRBJ1-2	TGTGCCAGCAGCCAAGATCCCATACGGGACACTAACTATGGCTACACCTTC	CASSQDPIRDTNYGYTF
TRBV11-2	.	.	TRBJ2-5	TGTGCCAGCAGCCGTACAGGCTTGGAGGGAAAAGAGACCCAGTACTTC	CASSRTGLEGKETQYF
TRBV5-4	.	once	TRBJ2-4	TGTGCCAGCAGCATGAAAGCGGAGGCCAAAAACATTCAGTACTTC	CASSMKAEAKNIQYF
TRBV6-1	TRBD1	.	TRBJ1-2	TGTGCCAGCAGTGACCCGGGACAGACTTATGGCTACACCTTC	CASSDPGQTYGYTF
TRBV25-1	TRBD1	.	TRBJ2-5	TGTGCCAGCTCGAGAGGACAGGGGGCGGGAGAGACCCAGTACTTC	CASSRGQGAGETQYF
TRBV13	.	once	TRBJ1-6	TGTGCCAGCAGCTTAGTGGGGGTTTCACCCCTCCACTTT	CASSLVGVSPLHF
TRBV3-1/TRBV3-2	TRBD1	.	TRBJ2-3	TGTGCCAGCAGCCAAGGCCTGGGACAGGGGATTTTCGCAGATACGCAGTATTTT	CASSQGLGQGIFADTQYF
TRBV14	.	few	TRBJ1-2	TGTGCCAGCAGCCAAGACCTGAGGGGCGCGTTAGGCTACACCTTC	CASSQDLRGALGYTF
TRBV4-1	.	.	TRBJ2-1	TGCGCCAGCAGCCGAGATATTAGCGACGGTGAGCAGTTCTTC	CASSRDISDGEQFF
TRBV7-9	.	.	TRBJ1-2	TGTGCCAGCAGCTTAGTCACCGCTCTCAACTATGGCTACACCTTC	CASSLVTALNYGYTF
TRBV11-2	.	.	TRBJ2-5	TGTGCCAGCAGCGTCGCCGAGACCCAGTACTTC	CASSVAETQYF
TRBV25-1	.	once	TRBJ1-2	TGTGCCAGCAGTGAGGGAGGGAACTATGGCTACACCTTC	CASSEGGNYGYTF
TRBV12-3/TRBV12-4	.	.	TRBJ1-6	TGTGCCAGCAGTTTGAATAATTCACCCCTCCACTTT	CASSLNNSPLHF
TRBV4-1	TRBD1	.	TRBJ2-1	TGCGCCAGCAGCCAGCGCGGACAGGGGGCCCACAATGAGCAGTTCTTC	CASSQRGQGAHNEQFF
TRBV7-9	TRBD2	.	TRBJ2-3	TGTGCCAGCAGCCCTACGCCGGGACTAGCGGGGGGGAGGGGAGATACGCAGTATTTT	CASSPTPGLAGGRGDTQYF
TRBV28	TRBD1	.	TRBJ1-1	TGTGCCAGCAGTGATAAAACCGGGACAGTCACAACTGAAGCTTTCTTT	CASSDKTGTVTTEAFF
TRBV10-3	.	.	TRBJ2-1	TGTGCCGGGAGGGCGGACAGGAATGTTGAGCAGTTCTTC	CAGRADRNVEQFF
TRBV5-5	.	few	TRBJ1-6	TGTGCCAGCAGCTTCTGGGACCTAAATTCACCCCTCCACTTT	CASSFWDLNSPLHF